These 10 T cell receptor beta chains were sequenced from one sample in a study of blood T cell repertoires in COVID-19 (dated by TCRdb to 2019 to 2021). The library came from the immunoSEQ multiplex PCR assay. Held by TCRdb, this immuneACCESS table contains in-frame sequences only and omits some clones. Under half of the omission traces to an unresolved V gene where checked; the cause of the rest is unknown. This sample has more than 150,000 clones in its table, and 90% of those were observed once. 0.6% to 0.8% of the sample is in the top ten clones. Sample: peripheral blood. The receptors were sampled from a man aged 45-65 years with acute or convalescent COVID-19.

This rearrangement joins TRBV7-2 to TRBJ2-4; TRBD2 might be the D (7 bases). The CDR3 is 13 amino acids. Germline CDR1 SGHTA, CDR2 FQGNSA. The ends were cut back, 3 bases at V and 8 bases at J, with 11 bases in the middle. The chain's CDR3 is CASSFRGADIQYF. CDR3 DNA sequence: TGTGCCAGCAGCTTTCGGGGGGCGGACATTCAGTACTTC.

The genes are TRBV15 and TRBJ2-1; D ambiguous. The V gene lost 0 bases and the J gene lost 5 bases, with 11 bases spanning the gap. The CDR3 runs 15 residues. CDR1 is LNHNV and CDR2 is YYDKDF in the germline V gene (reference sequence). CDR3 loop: CATSRDYNRNNEQFF. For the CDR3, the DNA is TGTGCCACCAGCAGAGATTATAACAGAAACAATGAGCAGTTCTTC.

CDR3 sequence: CASSLGGESGEQFF. CDR3 DNA sequence: TGTGCCAGCAGCTTAGGTGGGGAAAGCGGTGAGCAGTTCTTC. The gene calls are TRBV7-2 and TRBJ2-1; the D gene is possibly TRBD2 (5 bases). CDR1 SGHTA and CDR2 FQGNSA come from the germline V gene. Trimming took off 1 base at V and 9 bases at J, with 13 bases between the two ends. This CDR3 spans 14 amino acids.

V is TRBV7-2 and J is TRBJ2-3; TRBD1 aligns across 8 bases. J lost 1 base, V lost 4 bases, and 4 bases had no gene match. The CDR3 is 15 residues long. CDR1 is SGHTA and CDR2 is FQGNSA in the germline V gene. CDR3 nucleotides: TGTGCCAGCAGCTATAAGACAGGGGGCACAGATACGCAGTATTTT. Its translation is CASSYKTGGTDTQYF. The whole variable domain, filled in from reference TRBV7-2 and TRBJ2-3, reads GAGVSQSPSNKVTEKGKDVELRCDPISGHTALYWYRQSLGQGLEFLIYFQGNSAPDKSGLPSDRFSAERTGGSVSTLTIQRTQQEDSAVYLCASSYKTGGTDTQYFGPGTRLTVL.

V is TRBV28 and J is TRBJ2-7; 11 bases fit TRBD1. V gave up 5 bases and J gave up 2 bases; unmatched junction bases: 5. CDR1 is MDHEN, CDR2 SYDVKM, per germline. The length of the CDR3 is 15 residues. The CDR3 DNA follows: TGTGCCAGCAGTCCCCAGGGACAGGGGGCCTACGAGCAGTACTTC. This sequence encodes CASSPQGQGAYEQYF.

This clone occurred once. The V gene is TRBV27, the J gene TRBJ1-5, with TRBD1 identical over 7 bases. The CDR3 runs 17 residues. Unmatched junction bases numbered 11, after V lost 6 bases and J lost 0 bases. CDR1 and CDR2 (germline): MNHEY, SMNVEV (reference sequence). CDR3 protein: CASSSRGVRGSNQPQHF. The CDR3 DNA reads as TGTGCCAGCAGCAGCAGGGGGGTAAGGGGTAGCAATCAGCCCCAGCATTTT.

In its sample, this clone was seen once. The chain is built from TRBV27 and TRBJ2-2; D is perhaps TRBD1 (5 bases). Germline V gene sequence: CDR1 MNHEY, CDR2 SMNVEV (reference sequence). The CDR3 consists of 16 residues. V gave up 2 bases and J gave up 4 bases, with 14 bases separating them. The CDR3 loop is CASSLIAGLGTGELFF. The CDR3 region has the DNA TGTGCCAGCAGTTTAATCGCAGGGTTGGGCACCGGGGAGCTGTTTTTT.

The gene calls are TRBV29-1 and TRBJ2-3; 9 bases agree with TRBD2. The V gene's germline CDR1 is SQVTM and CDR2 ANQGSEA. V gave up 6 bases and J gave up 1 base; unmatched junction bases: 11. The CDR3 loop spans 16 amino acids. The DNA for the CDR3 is TGCAGCGTCAATTTTGCTCAGCGGGGGGGCACAGATACGCAGTATTTT. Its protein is CSVNFAQRGGTDTQYF.

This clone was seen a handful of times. This CDR3 is CASSPLASNQPQHF. The CDR3 DNA follows: TGTGCCAGCAGCCCCCTGGCTAGCAATCAGCCCCAGCATTTT. The chain combines TRBV7-2 with TRBJ1-5, with D uncertain. Trimming left V 5 bases short and J 0 bases short, with 8 bases between. The germline CDR1 and CDR2 sequences are SGHTA and FQGNSA. The CDR3 extends over 14 amino acids.

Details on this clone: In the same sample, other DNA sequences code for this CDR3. The CDR3 protein is CASSLQGDQPQHF. The DNA for the CDR3 is TGCGCCAGCAGCTTGCAGGGCGATCAGCCCCAGCATTTT. This chain connects TRBV5-1 to TRBJ1-5; a weak D match, TRBD1 (5 bases). CDR3 size: 13 residues. With 1 base removed from V and 5 bases from J, the gap between germline ends came to 7 bases. CDR1 SGHRS and CDR2 YFSETQ come from the germline V gene.